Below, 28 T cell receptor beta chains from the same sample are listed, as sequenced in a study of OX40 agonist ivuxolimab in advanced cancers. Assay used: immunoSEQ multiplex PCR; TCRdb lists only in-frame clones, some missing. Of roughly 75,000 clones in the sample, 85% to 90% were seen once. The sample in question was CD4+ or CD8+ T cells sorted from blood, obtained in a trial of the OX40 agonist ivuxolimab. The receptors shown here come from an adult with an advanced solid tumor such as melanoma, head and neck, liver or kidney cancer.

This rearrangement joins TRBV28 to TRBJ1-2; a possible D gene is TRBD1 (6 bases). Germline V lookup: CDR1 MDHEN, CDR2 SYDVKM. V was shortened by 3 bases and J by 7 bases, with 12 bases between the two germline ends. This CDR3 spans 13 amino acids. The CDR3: CASSFGQGFGYTF. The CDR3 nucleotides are TGTGCCAGCAGTTTTGGCCAGGGGTTTGGCTACACCTTC.

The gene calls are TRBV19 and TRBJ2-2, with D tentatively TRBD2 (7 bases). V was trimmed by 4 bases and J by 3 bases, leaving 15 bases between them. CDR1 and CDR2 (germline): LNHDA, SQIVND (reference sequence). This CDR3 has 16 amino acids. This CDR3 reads CASSRGAGADTGELFF. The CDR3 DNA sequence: TGTGCCAGTAGTAGGGGGGCGGGAGCCGACACCGGGGAGCTGTTTTTT.

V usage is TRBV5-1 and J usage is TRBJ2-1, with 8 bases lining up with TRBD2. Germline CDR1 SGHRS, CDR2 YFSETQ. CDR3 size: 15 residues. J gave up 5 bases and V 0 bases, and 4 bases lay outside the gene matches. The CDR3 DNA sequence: TGCGCCAGCAGCTTGGAGGGTAGCGGGAACAATGAGCAGTTCTTC. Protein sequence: CASSLEGSGNNEQFF.

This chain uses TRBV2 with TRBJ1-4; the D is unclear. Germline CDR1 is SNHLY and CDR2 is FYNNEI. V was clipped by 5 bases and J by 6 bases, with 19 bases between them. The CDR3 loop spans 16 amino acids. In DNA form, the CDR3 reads TGTGCCAGCAGTAAGGAGGAACGGGGAGAGGATGAAAAACTGTTTTTT. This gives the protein CASSKEERGEDEKLFF.

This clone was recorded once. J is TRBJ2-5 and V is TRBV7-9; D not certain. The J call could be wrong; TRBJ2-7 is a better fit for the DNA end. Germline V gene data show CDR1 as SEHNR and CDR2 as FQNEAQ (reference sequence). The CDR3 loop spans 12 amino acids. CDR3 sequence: CASSPSAYEQYF. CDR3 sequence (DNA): TGTGCCAGCAGCCCATCGGCCTACGAGCAGTACTTC.

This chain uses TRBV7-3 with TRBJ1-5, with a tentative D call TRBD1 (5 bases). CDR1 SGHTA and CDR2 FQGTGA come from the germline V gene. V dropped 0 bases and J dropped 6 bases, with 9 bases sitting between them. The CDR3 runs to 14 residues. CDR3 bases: TGTGCCAGCAGCTTAACCGGGGGAACTCAGCCCCAGCATTTT. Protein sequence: CASSLTGGTQPQHF.

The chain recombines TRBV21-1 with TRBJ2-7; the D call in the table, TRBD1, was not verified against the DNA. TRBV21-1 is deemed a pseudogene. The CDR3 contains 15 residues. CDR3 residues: CASSKRDRGTYEQYF. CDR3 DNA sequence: TGTGCCAGCAGCAAACGGGACAGGGGCACCTACGAGCAGTACTTC.

CDR3 in amino acids: CASSLVIAGARGEQYF. The DNA for the CDR3 is TGCGCCAGCAGCTTGGTAATAGCGGGAGCTCGGGGCGAGCAGTACTTC. V usage is TRBV5-1 and J usage is TRBJ2-7; 9 bases are shared with TRBD2. The CDR3 spans 16 residues. Germline V gene lookup returns CDR1 SGHRS and CDR2 YFSETQ. Trimming cost V 0 bases and J 6 bases; bases outside gene matches: 10.

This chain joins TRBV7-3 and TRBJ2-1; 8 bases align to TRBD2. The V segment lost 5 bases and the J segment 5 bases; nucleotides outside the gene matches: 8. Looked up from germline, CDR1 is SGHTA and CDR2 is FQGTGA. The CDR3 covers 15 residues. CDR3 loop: CASSPIPGLDNEQFF. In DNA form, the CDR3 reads TGTGCCAGCAGCCCGATCCCGGGACTAGACAATGAGCAGTTCTTC.

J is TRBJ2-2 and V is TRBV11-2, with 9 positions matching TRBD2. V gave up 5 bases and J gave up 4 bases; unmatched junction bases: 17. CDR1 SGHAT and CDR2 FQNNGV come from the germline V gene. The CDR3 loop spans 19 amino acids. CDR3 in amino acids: CASSKNIEAAGGSTGELFF. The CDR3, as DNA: TGTGCCAGCAGCAAAAATATCGAGGCGGCGGGAGGGAGCACCGGGGAGCTGTTTTTT. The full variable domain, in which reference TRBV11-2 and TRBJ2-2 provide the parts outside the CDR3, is EAGVAQSPRYKIIEKRQSVAFWCNPISGHATLYWYQQILGQGPKLLIQFQNNGVVDDSQLPKDRFSAERLKGVDSTLKIQPAKLEDSAVYLCASSKNIEAAGGSTGELFFGEGSRLTVL.

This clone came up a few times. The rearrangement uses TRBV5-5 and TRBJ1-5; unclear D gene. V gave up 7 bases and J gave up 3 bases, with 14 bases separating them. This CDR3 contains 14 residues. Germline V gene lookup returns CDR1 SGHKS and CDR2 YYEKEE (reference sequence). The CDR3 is CASGLDIYNQPQHF. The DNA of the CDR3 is TGTGCCAGCGGGCTTGACATCTACAATCAGCCCCAGCATTTT.

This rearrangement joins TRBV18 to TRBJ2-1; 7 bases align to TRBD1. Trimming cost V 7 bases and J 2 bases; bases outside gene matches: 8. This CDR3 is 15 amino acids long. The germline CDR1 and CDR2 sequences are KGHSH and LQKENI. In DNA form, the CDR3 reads TGTGCCAGCTTACAGGGGACCGGGACCTACAATGAGCAGTTCTTC. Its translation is CASLQGTGTYNEQFF.

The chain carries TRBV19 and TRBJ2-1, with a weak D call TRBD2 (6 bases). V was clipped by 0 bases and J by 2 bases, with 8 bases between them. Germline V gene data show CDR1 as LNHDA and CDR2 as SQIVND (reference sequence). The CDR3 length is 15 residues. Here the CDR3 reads CASSIDGGTYNEQFF. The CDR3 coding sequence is TGTGCCAGTAGTATAGATGGCGGGACCTACAATGAGCAGTTCTTC.

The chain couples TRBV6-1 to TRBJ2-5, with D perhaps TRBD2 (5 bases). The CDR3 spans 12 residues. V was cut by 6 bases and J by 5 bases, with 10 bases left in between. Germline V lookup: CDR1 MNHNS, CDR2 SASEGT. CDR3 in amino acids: CASRLGGETQYF. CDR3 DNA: TGTGCCAGCAGACTAGGCGGGGAGACCCAGTACTTC.

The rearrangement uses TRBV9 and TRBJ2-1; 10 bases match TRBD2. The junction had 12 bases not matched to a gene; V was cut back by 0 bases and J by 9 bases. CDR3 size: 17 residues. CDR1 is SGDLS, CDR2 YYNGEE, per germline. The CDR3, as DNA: TGTGCCAGCAGCGTAGAGAGTGGACTAGCGGACTGGGGTGAGCAGTTCTTC. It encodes CASSVESGLADWGEQFF. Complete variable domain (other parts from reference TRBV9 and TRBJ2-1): DSGVTQTPKHLITATGQRVTLRCSPRSGDLSVYWYQQSLDQGLQFLIQYYNGEERAKGNILERFSAQQFPDLHSELNLSSLELGDSALYFCASSVESGLADWGEQFFGPGTRLTVL.

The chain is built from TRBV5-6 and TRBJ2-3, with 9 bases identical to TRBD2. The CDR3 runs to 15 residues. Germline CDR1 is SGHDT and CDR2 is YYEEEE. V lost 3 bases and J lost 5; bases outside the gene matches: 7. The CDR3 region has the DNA TGTGCCAGCAGCTGGGGGGCAGCGGGAGGAGATACGCAGTATTTT. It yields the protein CASSWGAAGGDTQYF.

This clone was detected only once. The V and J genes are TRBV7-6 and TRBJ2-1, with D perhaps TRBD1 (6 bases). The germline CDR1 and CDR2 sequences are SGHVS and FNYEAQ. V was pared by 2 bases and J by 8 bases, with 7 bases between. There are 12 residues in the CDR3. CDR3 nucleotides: TGTGCCAGCAGCTTACCAGGGGATGAGCAGTTCTTC. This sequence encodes CASSLPGDEQFF.

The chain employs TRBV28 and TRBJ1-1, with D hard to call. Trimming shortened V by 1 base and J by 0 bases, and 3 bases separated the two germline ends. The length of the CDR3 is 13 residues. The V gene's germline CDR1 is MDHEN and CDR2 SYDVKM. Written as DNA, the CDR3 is TGTGCCAGCAGTTTATCTGTGAACACTGAAGCTTTCTTT. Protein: CASSLSVNTEAFF.

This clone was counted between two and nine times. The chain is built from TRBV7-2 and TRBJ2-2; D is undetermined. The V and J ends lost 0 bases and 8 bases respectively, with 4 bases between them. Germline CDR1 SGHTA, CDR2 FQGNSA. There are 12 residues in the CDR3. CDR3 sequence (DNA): TGTGCCAGCAGCTTAGCGGTAGGGGAGCTGTTTTTT. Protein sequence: CASSLAVGELFF.

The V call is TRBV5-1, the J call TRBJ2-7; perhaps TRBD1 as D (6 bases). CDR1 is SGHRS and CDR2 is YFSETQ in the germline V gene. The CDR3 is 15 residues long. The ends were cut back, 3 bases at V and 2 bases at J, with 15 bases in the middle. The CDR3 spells CASSSPGDGTYEQYF. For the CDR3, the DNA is TGCGCCAGCAGCTCCCCAGGGGACGGCACCTACGAGCAGTACTTC.

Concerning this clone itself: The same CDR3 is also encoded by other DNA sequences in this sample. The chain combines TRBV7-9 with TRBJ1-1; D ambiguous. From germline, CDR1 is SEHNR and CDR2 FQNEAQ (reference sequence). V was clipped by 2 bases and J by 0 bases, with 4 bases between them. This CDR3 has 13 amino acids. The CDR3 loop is CASSLTLNTEAFF. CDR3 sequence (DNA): TGTGCCAGCAGCTTAACTTTGAACACTGAAGCTTTCTTT.

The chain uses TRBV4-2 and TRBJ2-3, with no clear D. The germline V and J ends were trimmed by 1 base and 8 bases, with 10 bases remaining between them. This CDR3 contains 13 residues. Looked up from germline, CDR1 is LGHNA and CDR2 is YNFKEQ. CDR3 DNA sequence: TGTGCCAGCAGCCAAGTGATGTCGGGTACGCAGTATTTT. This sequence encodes CASSQVMSGTQYF.

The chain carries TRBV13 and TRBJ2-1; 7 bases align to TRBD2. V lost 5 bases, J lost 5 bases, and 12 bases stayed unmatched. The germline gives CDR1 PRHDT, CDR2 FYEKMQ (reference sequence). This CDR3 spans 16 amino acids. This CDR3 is CASSLKRLAVNNEQFF. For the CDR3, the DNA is TGTGCCAGCAGCCTGAAGAGGCTAGCGGTTAACAATGAGCAGTTCTTC. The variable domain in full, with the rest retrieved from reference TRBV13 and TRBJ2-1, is AAGVIQSPRHLIKEKRETATLKCYPIPRHDTVYWYQQGPGQDPQFLISFYEKMQSDKGSIPDRFSAQQFSDYHSELNMSSLELGDSALYFCASSLKRLAVNNEQFFGPGTRLTVL.

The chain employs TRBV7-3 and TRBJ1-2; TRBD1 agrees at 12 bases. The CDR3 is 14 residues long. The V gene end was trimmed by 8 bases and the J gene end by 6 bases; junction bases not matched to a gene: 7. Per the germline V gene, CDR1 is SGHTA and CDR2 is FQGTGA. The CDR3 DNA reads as TGTGCCAGCGGGACAGGGGGCATGGAGGATGGCTACACCTTC. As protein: CASGTGGMEDGYTF.

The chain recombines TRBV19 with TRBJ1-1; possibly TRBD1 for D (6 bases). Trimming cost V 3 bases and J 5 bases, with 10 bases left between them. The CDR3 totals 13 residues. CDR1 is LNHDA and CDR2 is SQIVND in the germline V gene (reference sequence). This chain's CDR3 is CASSITGATEAFF. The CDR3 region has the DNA TGTGCCAGTAGTATTACGGGGGCTACTGAAGCTTTCTTT.

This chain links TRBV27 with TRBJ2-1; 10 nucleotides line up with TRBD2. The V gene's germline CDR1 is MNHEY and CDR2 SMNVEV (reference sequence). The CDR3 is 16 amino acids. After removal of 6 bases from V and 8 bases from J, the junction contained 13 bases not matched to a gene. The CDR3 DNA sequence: TGTGCCAGCAGACCAATGGGGGCTAGCGGGAGTTATGAGCAGTTCTTC. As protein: CASRPMGASGSYEQFF.

CDR3 sequence (DNA): TGTGCCAGCAGCTTTGGGCAGCTCAATGAGCAGTTCTTC. Encoded protein: CASSFGQLNEQFF. The chain recombines TRBV5-4 with TRBJ2-1; D unresolved. The CDR3 totals 13 residues. V was cut by 2 bases and J by 6 bases, with 9 bases left in between. Germline V gene sequence: CDR1 SGHNT, CDR2 YYREEE (reference sequence). Drawing the rest from reference TRBV5-4 and TRBJ2-1, the complete variable domain is ETGVTQSPTHLIKTRGQQVTLRCSSQSGHNTVSWYQQALGQGPQFIFQYYREEENGRGNFPPRFSGLQFPNYSSELNVNALELDDSALYLCASSFGQLNEQFFGPGTRLTVL.

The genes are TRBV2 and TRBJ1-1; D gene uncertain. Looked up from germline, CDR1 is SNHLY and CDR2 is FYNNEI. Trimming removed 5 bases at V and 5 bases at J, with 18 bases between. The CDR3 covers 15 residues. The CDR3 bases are TGTGCCAGCAGTAGCCCATCCCCGGTAGGAACTGAAGCTTTCTTT. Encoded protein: CASSSPSPVGTEAFF.